Below are 7 T cell receptor beta chains sequenced from a single sample in a study of spatial heterogeneity in lung cancer. What these receptors recognize is not known. Study-level results: How many expanded intratumoral alpha and beta TCRs were present tracked the tumor mutation count, which was a count of nonsynonymous mutations.

Each CDR3 protein gets one entry after TCRdb re-called the 5' RACE reads with MiXCR. The data contain approximately 25,000 distinct CDR3 sequences, roughly 8.3% of them singletons. The time point is: sample taken at primary tumor resection. The source was lung tumor tissue, collected at surgery. The source of these receptors is a male donor with early-stage non-small cell lung cancer.

This clonotype was counted ten times or more. CDR3 nucleotide sequence: TGTGCCAGCAGCGTGACAGGGACCTACAATGAGCAGTTCTTC. The encoded protein is CASSVTGTYNEQFF. V usage is TRBV3-1 and J usage is TRBJ2-1; 7 bases are shared with TRBD1. J gave up 2 bases and V 5 bases, and 3 bases lay outside the gene matches. This CDR3 spans 14 amino acids. CDR1 is LGHDT and CDR2 is YNNKEL in the germline V gene (reference sequence).

This clonotype showed up many times. The chain couples TRBV6-2 or TRBV6-3 to TRBJ2-6, with 10 bases aligning to TRBD1. This CDR3 is built from 19 residues. CDR1 and CDR2 (germline): MNHEY, SVGEGT. V trimming: 0 bases; J trimming: 2 bases; junction bases outside the gene matches: 7. The CDR3 DNA sequence: TGTGCCAGCAGTTACTCAGTGGGACAGGGGAATGCTGGGGCCAACGTCCTGACTTTC. It codes for CASSYSVGQGNAGANVLTF.

In this sample, this clonotype turned up many times. The chain couples TRBV5-1 to TRBJ2-3; 7 nucleotides match TRBD1. The CDR3 runs 16 residues. The V gene's germline CDR1 is SGHRS and CDR2 YFSETQ. After removal of 4 bases from V and 2 bases from J, the junction contained 10 bases not matched to a gene. CDR3 sequence: CASSPQRDRNTDTQYF. CDR3 bases: TGCGCCAGCAGCCCCCAAAGGGACAGAAACACAGATACGCAGTATTTT.

This chain uses TRBV3-1 with TRBJ2-1, with 8 bases identical to TRBD1. CDR1 and CDR2 from the germline V gene are LGHDT and YNNKEL (reference sequence). CDR3 length: 14 residues. Losses at the gene ends were 3 bases for V and 9 bases for J; bases not matched to a gene: 7. The DNA of the CDR3 is TGTGCCAGCAGCCACCGGCAGGGGGCTGGTGAGCAGTTCTTC. Its protein is CASSHRQGAGEQFF.

In its sample, this clonotype was seen many times. The V gene is TRBV9, the J gene TRBJ1-2, with unresolved D. CDR1 SGDLS and CDR2 YYNGEE come from the germline V gene. The CDR3 length is 11 residues. V lost 6 bases to trimming and J lost 4 bases, with 7 bases between them. CDR3 nucleotides: TGTGCCAGCACTAGCGCCTATGGCTACACCTTC. Translated: CASTSAYGYTF.

At least ten counts were recorded for this clonotype. The V call is TRBV2, the J call TRBJ2-1; D gene unclear. Trimming took 10 bases from V and 7 from J, leaving 17 bases between them. The CDR3 runs to 13 residues. Germline lookup yields CDR1 SNHLY and CDR2 FYNNEI. Here the CDR3 DNA reads TGTGCCATCATGGAAAATTTCGGGAATGAGCAGTTCTTC. It translates to CAIMENFGNEQFF.

This clonotype has at least ten counts. V usage is TRBV7-9 and J usage is TRBJ2-3; D remains ambiguous. Germline CDR1 SEHNR, CDR2 FQNEAQ (reference sequence). The length of the CDR3 is 15 residues. V was cut by 4 bases and J by 1 base, with 12 bases left in between. CDR3 DNA: TGTGCCAGCAGCTCAAGTGCGGTCGGCACAGATACGCAGTATTTT. This sequence encodes CASSSSAVGTDTQYF.